This TCR beta chain came from a study of cytomegalovirus exposure and HLA in healthy donors. Study as a whole: The same platform as the roughly 670 first-cohort repertoires was used for the 120 validation repertoires, a later analysis reported.

The validation cohort, a group of under 150 subjects, included the donors and was separate from the approximately 660-subject first cohort. The germline gives CDR1 MNHNY, CDR2 SVGAGI (reference sequence). Trimming removed 7 bases at V and 8 bases at J, with 11 bases between. The CDR3 has 11 amino acids. Sequencing was performed with immunoSEQ multiplex PCR; in TCRdb, only in-frame clones are kept and a portion is missing. The sample yields 140,000 or so clones, approximately 89% seen once. Sequencing was done on a sample of PBMCs. This receptor was taken from a man between 18 and 29 years old in good health and CMV-seronegative. J is TRBJ1-1 and V is TRBV6-6; D ambiguous. The DNA of the CDR3 is TGTGCCAGCATCCGGACGGGGGAAGCTTTCTTT. Residues: CASIRTGEAFF.